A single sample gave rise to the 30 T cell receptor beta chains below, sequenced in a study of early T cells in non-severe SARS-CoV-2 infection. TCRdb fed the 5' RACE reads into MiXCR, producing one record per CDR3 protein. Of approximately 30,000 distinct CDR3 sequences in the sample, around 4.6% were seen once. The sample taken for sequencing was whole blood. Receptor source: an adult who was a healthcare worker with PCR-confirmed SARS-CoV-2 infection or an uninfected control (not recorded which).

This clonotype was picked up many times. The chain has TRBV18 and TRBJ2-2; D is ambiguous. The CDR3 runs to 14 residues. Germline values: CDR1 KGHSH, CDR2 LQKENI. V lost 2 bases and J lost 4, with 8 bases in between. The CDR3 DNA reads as TGTGCCAGCTCACCAACAACGGCCACCGGGGAGCTGTTTTTT. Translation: CASSPTTATGELFF.

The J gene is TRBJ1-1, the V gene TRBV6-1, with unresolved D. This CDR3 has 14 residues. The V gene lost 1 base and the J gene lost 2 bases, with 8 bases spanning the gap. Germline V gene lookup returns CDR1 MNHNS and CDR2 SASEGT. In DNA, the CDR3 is TGTGCCAGCAGTGAAGTGGGGATCAACACTGAAGCTTTCTTT. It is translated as CASSEVGINTEAFF.

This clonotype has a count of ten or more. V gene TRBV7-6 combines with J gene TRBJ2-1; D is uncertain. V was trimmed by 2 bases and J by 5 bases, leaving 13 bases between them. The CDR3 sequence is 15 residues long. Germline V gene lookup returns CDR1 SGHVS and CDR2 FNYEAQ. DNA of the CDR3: TGTGCCAGCAGCTTACAGGTTTCCTACGACAATGAGCAGTTCTTC. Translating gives CASSLQVSYDNEQFF.

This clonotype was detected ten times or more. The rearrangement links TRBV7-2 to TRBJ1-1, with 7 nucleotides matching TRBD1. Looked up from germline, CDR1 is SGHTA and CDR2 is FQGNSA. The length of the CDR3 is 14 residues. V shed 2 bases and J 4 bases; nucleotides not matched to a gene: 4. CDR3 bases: TGTGCCAGCAGCTTATTAGGGGGCCTCACTGAAGCTTTCTTT. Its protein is CASSLLGGLTEAFF.

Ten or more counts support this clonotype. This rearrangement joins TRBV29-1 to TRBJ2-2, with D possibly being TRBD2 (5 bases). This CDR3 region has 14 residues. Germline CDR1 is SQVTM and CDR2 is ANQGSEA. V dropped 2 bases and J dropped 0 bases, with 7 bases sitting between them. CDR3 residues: CSVESAANTGELFF. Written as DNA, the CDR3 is TGCAGCGTTGAATCAGCGGCGAACACCGGGGAGCTGTTTTTT.

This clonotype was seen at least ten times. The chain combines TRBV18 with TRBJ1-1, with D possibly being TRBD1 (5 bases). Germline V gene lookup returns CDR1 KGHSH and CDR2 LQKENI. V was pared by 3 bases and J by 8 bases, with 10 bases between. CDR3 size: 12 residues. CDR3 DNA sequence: TGTGCCAGCTCACCCAACAGGTGGGAAGCTTTCTTT. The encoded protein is CASSPNRWEAFF.

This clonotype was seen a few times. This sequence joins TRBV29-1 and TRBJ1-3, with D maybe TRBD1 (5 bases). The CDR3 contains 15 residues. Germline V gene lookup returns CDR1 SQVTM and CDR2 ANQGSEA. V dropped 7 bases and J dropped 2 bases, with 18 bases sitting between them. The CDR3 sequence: CSALGAGSAGNTIYF. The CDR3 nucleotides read TGCAGCGCCCTAGGGGCAGGGTCGGCTGGAAACACCATATATTTT.

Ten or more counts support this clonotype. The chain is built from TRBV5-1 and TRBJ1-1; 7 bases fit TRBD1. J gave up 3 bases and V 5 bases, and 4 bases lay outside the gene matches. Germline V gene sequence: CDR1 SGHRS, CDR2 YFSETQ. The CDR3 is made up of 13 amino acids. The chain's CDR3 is CASRGRGDTEAFF. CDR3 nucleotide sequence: TGCGCCAGCAGAGGCAGGGGGGACACTGAAGCTTTCTTT.

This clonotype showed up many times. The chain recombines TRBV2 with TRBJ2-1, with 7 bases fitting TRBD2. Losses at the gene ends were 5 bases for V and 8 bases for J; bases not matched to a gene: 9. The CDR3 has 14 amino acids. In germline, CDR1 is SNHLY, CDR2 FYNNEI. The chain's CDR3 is CASSRGVQIDEQFF. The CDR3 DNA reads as TGTGCCAGCAGTCGGGGGGTTCAAATCGATGAGCAGTTCTTC.

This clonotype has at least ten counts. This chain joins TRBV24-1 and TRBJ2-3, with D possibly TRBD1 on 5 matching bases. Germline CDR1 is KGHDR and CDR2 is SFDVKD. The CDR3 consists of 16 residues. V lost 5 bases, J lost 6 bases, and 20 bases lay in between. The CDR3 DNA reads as TGTGCCACCAGTGTAAGGACAAAATCAGCACGGGATACGCAGTATTTT. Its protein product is CATSVRTKSARDTQYF.

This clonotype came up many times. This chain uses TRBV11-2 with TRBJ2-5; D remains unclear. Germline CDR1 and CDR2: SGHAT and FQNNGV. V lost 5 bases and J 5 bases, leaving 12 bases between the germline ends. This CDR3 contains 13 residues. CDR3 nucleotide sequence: TGTGCCAGCAGCCTCCGCGCAGTGGAGACCCAGTACTTC. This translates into CASSLRAVETQYF.

CDR3 nucleotides: TGTGCCAGCAGCCAAGATAGGCTAGCGGGACGGGGGGGCAATGAGCAGTTCTTC. The encoded protein is CASSQDRLAGRGGNEQFF. This rearrangement joins TRBV4-2 to TRBJ2-1; TRBD2 agrees at 9 bases. The junction had 12 bases not matched to a gene; V was cut back by 0 bases and J by 6 bases. The V gene's germline CDR1 is LGHNA and CDR2 YNFKEQ. CDR3 length equals 18 residues.

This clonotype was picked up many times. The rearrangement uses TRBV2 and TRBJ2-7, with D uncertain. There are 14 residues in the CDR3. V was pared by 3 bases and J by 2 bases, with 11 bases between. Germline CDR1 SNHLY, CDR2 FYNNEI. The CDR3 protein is CASSEGPIPYEQYF. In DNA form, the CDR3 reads TGTGCCAGCAGTGAGGGCCCGATACCCTACGAGCAGTACTTC.

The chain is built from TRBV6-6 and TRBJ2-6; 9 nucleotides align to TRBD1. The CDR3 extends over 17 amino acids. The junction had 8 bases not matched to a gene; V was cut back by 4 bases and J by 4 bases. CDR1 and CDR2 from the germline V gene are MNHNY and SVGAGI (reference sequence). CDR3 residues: CASSSGTGLSGANVLTF. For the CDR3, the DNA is TGTGCCAGCAGTTCCGGGACAGGGCTTTCGGGGGCCAACGTCCTGACTTTC.

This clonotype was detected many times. The CDR3 here is CASSEASSVVGDTQYF. DNA for the CDR3: TGTGCCAGCAGTGAAGCGAGTAGCGTGGTAGGGGATACGCAGTATTTT. The J gene is TRBJ2-3, the V gene TRBV2; D might be TRBD2 (5 bases). The CDR3 contains 16 residues. V was clipped by 0 bases and J by 6 bases, with 16 bases between them. CDR1 SNHLY and CDR2 FYNNEI come from the germline V gene.

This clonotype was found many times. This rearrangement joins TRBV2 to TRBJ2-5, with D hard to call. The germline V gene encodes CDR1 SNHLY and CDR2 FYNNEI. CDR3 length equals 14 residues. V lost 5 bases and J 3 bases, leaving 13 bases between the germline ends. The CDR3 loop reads CASSYLVPEETQYF. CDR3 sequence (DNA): TGTGCCAGCAGTTACCTAGTGCCGGAAGAGACCCAGTACTTC.

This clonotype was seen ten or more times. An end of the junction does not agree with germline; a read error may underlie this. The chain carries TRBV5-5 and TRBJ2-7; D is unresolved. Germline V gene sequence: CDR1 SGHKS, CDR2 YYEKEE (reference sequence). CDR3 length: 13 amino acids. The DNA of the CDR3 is TGTGCCAGCAGCTTGAGGCAGACCTACGAGCGGTACTTC. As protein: CASSLRQTYERYF.

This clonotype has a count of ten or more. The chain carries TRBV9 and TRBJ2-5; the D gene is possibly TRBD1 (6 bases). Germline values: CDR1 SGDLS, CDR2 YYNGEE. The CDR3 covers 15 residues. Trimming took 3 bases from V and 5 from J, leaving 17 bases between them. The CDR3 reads CASSAPDRPGETQYF. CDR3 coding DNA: TGTGCCAGCAGCGCACCGGACAGACCGGGGGAGACCCAGTACTTC.

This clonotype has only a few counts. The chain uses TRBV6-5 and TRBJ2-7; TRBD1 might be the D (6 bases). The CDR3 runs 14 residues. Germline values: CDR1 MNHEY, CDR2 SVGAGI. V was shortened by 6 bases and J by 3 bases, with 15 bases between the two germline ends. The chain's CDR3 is CASSSTGKVYEQYF. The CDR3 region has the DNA TGTGCCAGCAGCTCTACAGGGAAGGTCTACGAGCAGTACTTC.

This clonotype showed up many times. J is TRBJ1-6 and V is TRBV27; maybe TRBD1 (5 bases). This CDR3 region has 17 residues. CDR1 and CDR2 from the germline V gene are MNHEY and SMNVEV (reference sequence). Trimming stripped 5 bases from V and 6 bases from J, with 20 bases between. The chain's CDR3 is CASSPAGASIRNSPLHF. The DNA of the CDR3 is TGTGCCAGCAGTCCGGCCGGGGCCTCGATCCGTAATTCACCCCTCCACTTT.

The chain's CDR3 is CSASGQSHTGELFF. The CDR3 DNA sequence: TGCAGTGCCAGCGGCCAATCGCACACCGGGGAGCTGTTTTTT. The V call is TRBV20-1, the J call TRBJ2-2; D is perhaps TRBD2 (5 bases). The V gene's germline CDR1 is DFQATT and CDR2 SNEGSKA (reference sequence). Trimming took off 6 bases at V and 3 bases at J, with 14 bases between the two ends. The CDR3 length is 14 residues.

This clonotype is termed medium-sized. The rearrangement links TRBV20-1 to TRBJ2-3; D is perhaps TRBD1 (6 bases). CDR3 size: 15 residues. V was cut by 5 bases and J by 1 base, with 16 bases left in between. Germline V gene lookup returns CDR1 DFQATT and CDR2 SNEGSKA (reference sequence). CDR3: CSALGWGQRTDTQYF. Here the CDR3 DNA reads TGCAGTGCTTTGGGCTGGGGGCAGCGCACAGATACGCAGTATTTT.

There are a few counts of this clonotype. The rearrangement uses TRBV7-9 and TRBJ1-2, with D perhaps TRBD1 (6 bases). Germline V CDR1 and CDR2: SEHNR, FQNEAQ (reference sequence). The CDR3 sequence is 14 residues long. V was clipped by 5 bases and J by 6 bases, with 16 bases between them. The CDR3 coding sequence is TGTGCCAGCAGCAACAACGGCGGGACAAATGGCTACACCTTC. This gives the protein CASSNNGGTNGYTF.

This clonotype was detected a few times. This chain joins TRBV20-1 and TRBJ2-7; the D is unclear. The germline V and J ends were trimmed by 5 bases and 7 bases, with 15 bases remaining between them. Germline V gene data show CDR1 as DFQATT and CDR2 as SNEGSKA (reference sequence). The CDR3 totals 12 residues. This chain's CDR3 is CSALDQLREQYF. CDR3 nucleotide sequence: TGCAGTGCTTTGGACCAACTACGGGAGCAGTACTTC.

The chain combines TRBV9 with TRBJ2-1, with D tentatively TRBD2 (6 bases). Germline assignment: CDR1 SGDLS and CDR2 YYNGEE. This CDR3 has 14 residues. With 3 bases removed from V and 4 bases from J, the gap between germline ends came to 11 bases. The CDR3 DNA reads TGTGCCAGCAGCGAGGGGACTCCTTACAATGAGCAGTTCTTC. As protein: CASSEGTPYNEQFF.

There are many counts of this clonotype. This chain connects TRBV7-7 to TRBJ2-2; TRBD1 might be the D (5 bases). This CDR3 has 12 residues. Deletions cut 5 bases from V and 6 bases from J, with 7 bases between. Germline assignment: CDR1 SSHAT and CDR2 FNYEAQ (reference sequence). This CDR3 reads CASSPGSGELFF. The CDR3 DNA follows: TGTGCCAGCAGCCCAGGGTCCGGGGAGCTGTTTTTT.

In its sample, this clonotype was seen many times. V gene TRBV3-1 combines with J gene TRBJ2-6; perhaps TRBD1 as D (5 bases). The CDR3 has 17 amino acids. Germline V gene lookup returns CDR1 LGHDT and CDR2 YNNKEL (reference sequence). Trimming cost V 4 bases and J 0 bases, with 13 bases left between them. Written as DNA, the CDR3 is TGTGCCAGCAGCCTAGACCCCCAGGGCTCTGGGGCCAACGTCCTGACTTTC. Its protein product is CASSLDPQGSGANVLTF.

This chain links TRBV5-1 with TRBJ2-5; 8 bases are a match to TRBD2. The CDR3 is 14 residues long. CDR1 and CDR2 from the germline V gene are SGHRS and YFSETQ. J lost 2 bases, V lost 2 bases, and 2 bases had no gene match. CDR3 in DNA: TGCGCCAGCAGCTTTTCTAGCGGGCAAGAGACCCAGTACTTC. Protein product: CASSFSSGQETQYF.

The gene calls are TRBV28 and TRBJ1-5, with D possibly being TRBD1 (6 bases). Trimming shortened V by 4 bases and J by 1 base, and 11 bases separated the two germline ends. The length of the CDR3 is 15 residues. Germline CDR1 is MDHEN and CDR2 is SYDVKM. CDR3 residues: CASSSPGASNQPQHF. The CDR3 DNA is TGTGCCAGCAGTTCCCCGGGGGCGAGCAATCAGCCCCAGCATTTT.

CDR3: CASSPANTNPYNEQFF. As DNA, the CDR3 is TGCGCCAGCAGCCCCGCCAATACAAACCCCTACAATGAGCAGTTCTTC. The chain uses TRBV4-3 and TRBJ2-1; D gene uncertain. Germline CDR1 reads LGHNA; CDR2 reads YSLEER. The V gene lost 4 bases and the J gene lost 2 bases, with 15 bases spanning the gap. CDR3 length equals 16 residues.